This T cell receptor beta chain was recovered during a study of sequential checkpoint blockade in melanoma. Specified treatment: randomized to nivolumab then ipilimumab (arm A) or the reverse (arm B). The table lists this clone with a few counts. Measured with immunoSEQ multiplex PCR; TCRdb has only the in-frame clones, and not every one. The repertoire has more than 15,000 clones, around 72% of them found once; the top ten carry around 40%. This CDR3 contains 14 residues. Germline V gives CDR1 MNHEY, CDR2 SMNVEV (reference sequence). Trimming took 6 bases from V and 3 from J, leaving 14 bases between them.

The chain combines TRBV27 with TRBJ1-1, with D possibly TRBD1 on 6 matching bases. This receptor was taken from a human donor with melanoma. The material was CD8+ T cells sorted from blood (inferred from file names), obtained from a patient given nivolumab and ipilimumab in sequence. The CDR3 protein is CASRTDRWDTEAFF. CDR3 nucleotide sequence: TGTGCCAGCAGGACCGACAGGTGGGACACTGAAGCTTTCTTT.